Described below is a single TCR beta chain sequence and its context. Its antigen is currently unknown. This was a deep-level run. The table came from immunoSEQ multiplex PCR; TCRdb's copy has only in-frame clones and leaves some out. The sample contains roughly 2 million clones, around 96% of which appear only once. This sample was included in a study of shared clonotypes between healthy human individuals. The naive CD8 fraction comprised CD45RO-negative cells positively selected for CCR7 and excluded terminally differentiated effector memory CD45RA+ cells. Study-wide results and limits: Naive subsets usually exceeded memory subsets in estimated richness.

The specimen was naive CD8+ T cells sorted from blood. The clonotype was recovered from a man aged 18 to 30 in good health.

The CDR3 reads CSVPGLLQSGYTF. In DNA form, the CDR3 reads TGCAGCGTGCCGGGACTCCTTCAGAGCGGCTACACCTTC. This chain uses TRBV29-1 with TRBJ1-2; tentative D call: TRBD1 (5 bases). Germline assignment: CDR1 SQVTM and CDR2 ANQGSEA. This CDR3 has 13 residues. The V end was cut by 6 bases, the J end by 8 bases, with 19 bases between.